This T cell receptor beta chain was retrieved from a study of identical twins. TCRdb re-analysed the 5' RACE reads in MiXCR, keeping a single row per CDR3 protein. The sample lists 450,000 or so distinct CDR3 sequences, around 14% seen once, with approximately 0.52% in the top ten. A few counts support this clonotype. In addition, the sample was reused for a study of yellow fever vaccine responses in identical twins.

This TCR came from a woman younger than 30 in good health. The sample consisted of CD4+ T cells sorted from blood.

The CDR3, as DNA: TGTGCCAGCAACCCGGACGAATACAATGAGCAGTTCTTC. Translating it yields CASNPDEYNEQFF. The V and J genes are TRBV28 and TRBJ2-1, with no clear D. This CDR3 has 13 residues. V was cut by 7 bases and J by 4 bases, with 11 bases left in between. Germline CDR1 reads MDHEN; CDR2 reads SYDVKM.